The 16 T cell receptor beta chains below were found in one sample sequenced in a study of Ad26.COV2.S vaccination and SARS-CoV-2 variants. Treatment reported: over 15 received Ad26.COV2.S at low or high dose, single or two shots; 5 received placebo; per-sample allocation not given. On day 63 after the first injection, vaccine and placebo recipients gave samples. Libraries were prepared by immunoSEQ multiplex PCR; TCRdb keeps only in-frame clonotypes and omits some of them. The sample yields roughly 320,000 clones, about 82% seen once. Here the sequenced sample was peripheral blood, taken in a trial of Ad26.COV2.S vaccine versus placebo. All receptors derive from a person aged 18-65 years who received the Ad26.COV2.S COVID-19 vaccine or a placebo.

The J gene is TRBJ2-1, the V gene TRBV9; the D gene is possibly TRBD1 (6 bases). The germline gives CDR1 SGDLS, CDR2 YYNGEE. The CDR3 sequence is 15 residues long. V was clipped by 1 base and J by 5 bases, with 13 bases between them. The DNA of the CDR3 is TGTGCCAGCAGCGTACGATCCGGGACAAACAATGAGCAGTTCTTC. Amino acid sequence: CASSVRSGTNNEQFF.

V and J are TRBV29-1 and TRBJ2-1; 8 bases are shared with TRBD2. Germline CDR1 reads SQVTM; CDR2 reads ANQGSEA. This CDR3 contains 14 residues. Trimming took 7 bases from V and 0 from J; bases not matched to a gene: 5. The CDR3 sequence is CSAGGTSSYNEQFF. The CDR3 nucleotides are TGCAGCGCGGGGGGGACTAGCTCCTACAATGAGCAGTTCTTC.

The gene calls are TRBV15 and TRBJ1-5; D uncertain. V lost 3 bases and J lost 0, with 21 bases in between. From germline, CDR1 is LNHNV and CDR2 YYDKDF (reference sequence). This CDR3 region has 19 residues. Written as DNA, the CDR3 is TGTGCCACCAGCAGCTCGGAGAAGGGTCGAGGTCGTAGCAATCAGCCCCAGCATTTT. Amino acids: CATSSSEKGRGRSNQPQHF.

This clone showed up just once. This chain joins TRBV6-1 and TRBJ2-7; D gene unclear. This CDR3 region has 14 residues. With 3 bases removed from V and 1 base from J, the gap between germline ends came to 10 bases. Germline CDR1 and CDR2: MNHNS and SASEGT. The CDR3 region is CASSEGSSSYEQYF. The CDR3 bases are TGTGCCAGCAGTGAGGGGTCCTCGTCCTACGAGCAGTACTTC.

This clone was detected a few times. The V gene is TRBV6-5, the J gene TRBJ2-2; D is perhaps TRBD1 (5 bases). The ends were cut back, 6 bases at V and 6 bases at J, with 11 bases in the middle. This CDR3 is built from 13 residues. CDR1 is MNHEY and CDR2 is SVGAGI in the germline V gene. This chain's CDR3 is CASSSRDPGELFF. DNA for the CDR3: TGTGCCAGCAGCTCCAGGGATCCCGGGGAGCTGTTTTTT.

The rearrangement uses TRBV14 and TRBJ1-4, with D perhaps TRBD1 (6 bases). The CDR3 contains 17 residues. Trimming stripped 0 bases from V and 14 bases from J, with 25 bases between. Germline V lookup: CDR1 SGHDN, CDR2 FVKESK. CDR3 loop: CASSQDTVSGGRGGLFF. The CDR3 DNA reads TGTGCCAGCAGCCAAGATACAGTATCGGGGGGGCGAGGAGGGCTGTTTTTT.

This sequence joins TRBV6-1 and TRBJ2-5; D is ambiguous. Looked up from germline, CDR1 is MNHNS and CDR2 is SASEGT. The CDR3 totals 14 residues. Trimming pared 1 base from V and 4 bases from J, leaving 10 bases between. The CDR3 sequence: CASSEDAVRETQYF. In DNA form, the CDR3 reads TGTGCCAGCAGTGAAGACGCAGTGAGAGAGACCCAGTACTTC.

The chain uses TRBV29-1 and TRBJ2-4; D may correspond to TRBD1 or TRBD2 (6 bases each). V was trimmed by 5 bases and J by 7 bases, leaving 24 bases between them. Germline assignment: CDR1 SQVTM and CDR2 ANQGSEA. The CDR3 covers 16 residues. This CDR3 is CSVKGDSVGDPNIQYF. CDR3 nucleotides: TGCAGCGTTAAGGGGGACTCTGTTGGGGATCCCAACATTCAGTACTTC.

The chain has TRBV24-1 and TRBJ1-1; D perhaps matches TRBD1 (6 bases). Germline V gene lookup returns CDR1 KGHDR and CDR2 SFDVKD. CDR3 length: 15 residues. Trimming stripped 4 bases from V and 1 base from J, with 12 bases between. The CDR3 bases are TGTGCCACCAGTGAAACAGGCAGGGGGAACACTGAAGCTTTCTTT. It yields the protein CATSETGRGNTEAFF.

The gene calls are TRBV12-3 or TRBV12-4 and TRBJ1-5; no definite D call. The CDR3 covers 12 residues. Trimming cost V 6 bases and J 4 bases, with 7 bases left between them. The CDR3 region is CASSFRNQPQHF. CDR3 nucleotide sequence: TGTGCCAGCAGCTTCCGGAATCAGCCCCAGCATTTT.

This sequence joins TRBV28 and TRBJ2-7, with D perhaps matching TRBD2 (5 bases). Between the trimmed V and J ends, which lost 9 bases and 4 bases, there was a span of 22 bases. Germline assignment: CDR1 MDHEN and CDR2 SYDVKM. CDR3 size: 15 residues. CDR3 residues: CARGRRAPSPYEQYF. The CDR3 DNA reads as TGTGCCAGAGGCAGGCGGGCCCCTTCCCCTTACGAGCAGTACTTC.

The chain uses TRBV10-3 and TRBJ2-3; D assignment may be TRBD1 or TRBD2 (5 bases each). The CDR3 has 16 amino acids. Germline CDR1 ENHRY, CDR2 SYGVKD. Trimming cost V 3 bases and J 0 bases, with 13 bases left between them. In DNA form, the CDR3 reads TGTGCCATCAGTGACGGGGCATACACTAGCACAGATACGCAGTATTTT. This sequence encodes CAISDGAYTSTDTQYF.

The V and J genes are TRBV27 and TRBJ1-2; weak D call: TRBD1 (6 bases). This CDR3 is built from 14 residues. Trimming removed 5 bases from V and 8 bases from J, with 18 bases in between. Germline loops: CDR1 MNHEY, CDR2 SMNVEV (reference sequence). The CDR3 protein is CASSPRTESGGYTF. The CDR3 nucleotides read TGTGCCAGCAGTCCCAGGACAGAATCGGGCGGCTACACCTTC.

This chain links TRBV2 with TRBJ1-6, with 8 bases aligning to TRBD1. With V trimmed by 6 bases and J by 5 bases, 3 bases remained unmatched. Germline CDR1 is SNHLY and CDR2 is FYNNEI. CDR3 length equals 14 residues. In nucleotides, the CDR3 is TGTGCCAGCAGGCGGGACAGGAATAATTCACCCCTCCACTTT. Translating gives CASRRDRNNSPLHF.

The rearrangement links TRBV5-1 to TRBJ2-5; TRBD2 matches at 9 bases. This CDR3 contains 14 residues. The germline V gene has CDR1 SGHRS and CDR2 YFSETQ. Germline trimming cut 4 bases from V and 4 bases from J; bases unmatched to any gene: 5. The CDR3 nucleotides read TGCGCCAGCAGCCCGGGGACTAGCAGAGAGACCCAGTACTTC. Translating it yields CASSPGTSRETQYF. The complete variable domain, with remaining parts taken from reference TRBV5-1 and TRBJ2-5, reads KAGVTQTPRYLIKTRGQQVTLSCSPISGHRSVSWYQQTPGQGLQFLFEYFSETQRNKGNFPGRFSGRQFSNSRSEMNVSTLELGDSALYLCASSPGTSRETQYFGPGTRLLVL.

This clone has just a few counts. V and J are TRBV5-5 and TRBJ1-6; weak D call: TRBD1 (6 bases). The V gene's germline CDR1 is SGHKS and CDR2 YYEKEE (reference sequence). The V end was cut by 4 bases, the J end by 7 bases, with 15 bases between. This CDR3 is built from 15 residues. CDR3 amino acids: CASSPLLGGNSPLHF. CDR3 coding DNA: TGTGCCAGCAGCCCTTTATTAGGGGGAAATTCACCCCTCCACTTT. Supplemented by reference TRBV5-5 and TRBJ1-6, the full variable domain reads DAGVTQSPTHLIKTRGQQVTLRCSPISGHKSVSWYQQVLGQGPQFIFQYYEKEERGRGNFPDRFSARQFPNYSSELNVNALLLGDSALYLCASSPLLGGNSPLHFGNGTRLTVT.